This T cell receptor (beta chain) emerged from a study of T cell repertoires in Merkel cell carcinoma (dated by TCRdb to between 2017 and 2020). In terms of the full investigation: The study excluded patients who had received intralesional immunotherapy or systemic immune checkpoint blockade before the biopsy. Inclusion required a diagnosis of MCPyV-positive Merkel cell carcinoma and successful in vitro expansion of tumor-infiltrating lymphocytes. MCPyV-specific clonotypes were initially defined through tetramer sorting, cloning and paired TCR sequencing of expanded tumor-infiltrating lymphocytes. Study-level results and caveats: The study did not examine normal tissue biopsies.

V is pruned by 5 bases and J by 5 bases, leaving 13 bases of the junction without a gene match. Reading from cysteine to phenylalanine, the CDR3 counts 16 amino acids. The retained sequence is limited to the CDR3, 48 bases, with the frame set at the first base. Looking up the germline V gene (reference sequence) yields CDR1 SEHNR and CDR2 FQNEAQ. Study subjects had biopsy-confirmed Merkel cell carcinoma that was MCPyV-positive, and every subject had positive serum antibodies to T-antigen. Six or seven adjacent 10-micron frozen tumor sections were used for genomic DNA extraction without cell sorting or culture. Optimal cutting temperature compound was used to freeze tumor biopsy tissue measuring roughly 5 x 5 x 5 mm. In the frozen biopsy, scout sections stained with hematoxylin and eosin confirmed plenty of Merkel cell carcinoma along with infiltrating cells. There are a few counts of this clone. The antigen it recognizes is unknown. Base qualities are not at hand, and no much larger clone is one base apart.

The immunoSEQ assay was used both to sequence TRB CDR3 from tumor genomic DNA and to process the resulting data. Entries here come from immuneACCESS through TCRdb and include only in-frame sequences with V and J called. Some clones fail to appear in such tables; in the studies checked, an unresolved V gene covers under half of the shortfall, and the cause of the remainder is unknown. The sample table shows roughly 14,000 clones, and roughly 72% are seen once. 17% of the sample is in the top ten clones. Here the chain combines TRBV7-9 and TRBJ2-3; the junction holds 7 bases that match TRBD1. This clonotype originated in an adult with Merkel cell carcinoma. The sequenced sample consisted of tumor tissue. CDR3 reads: CASSIRRGGEEDTQYF. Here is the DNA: TGTGCCAGCAGCATCAGACGAGGGGGCGAGGAAGATACGCAGTATTTT.